Below, 25 T cell receptor beta chains from the same sample are listed, as sequenced in a study of early T cells in non-severe SARS-CoV-2 infection. In TCRdb, the 5' RACE reads were re-called with MiXCR into one record per CDR3 protein. The sample records 40,000 to 55,000 distinct CDR3 sequences, around 10% being singletons. Sequenced: whole blood. The receptors derive from an adult who was a healthcare worker with PCR-confirmed SARS-CoV-2 infection or an uninfected control (not recorded which).

This clonotype has more than one count but fewer than ten. The rearrangement links TRBV5-1 to TRBJ2-7, with D perhaps TRBD2 (6 bases). The CDR3 has 13 amino acids. With 4 bases removed from V and 5 bases from J, the gap between germline ends came to 13 bases. Germline V gene lookup returns CDR1 SGHRS and CDR2 YFSETQ. The CDR3 DNA is TGCGCCAGCAGCATTGGGCCTAGCGACGAGCAGTACTTC. Protein sequence: CASSIGPSDEQYF.

This chain connects TRBV15 to TRBJ1-5; D unresolved. The CDR3 covers 15 residues. The germline V gene has CDR1 LNHNV and CDR2 YYDKDF (reference sequence). V lost 1 base and J lost 9, with 16 bases in between. The chain's CDR3 is CATSRVMLTSLPQHF. Here the CDR3 DNA reads TGTGCCACCAGCAGAGTAATGCTGACTAGCCTGCCCCAGCATTTT.

This clonotype was found many times. The genes are TRBV3-1 and TRBJ2-5; D not certain. Germline V CDR1 and CDR2: LGHDT, YNNKEL (reference sequence). The CDR3 is 12 residues long. V lost 7 bases to trimming and J lost 3 bases, with 9 bases between them. As DNA, the CDR3 is TGTGCCAGCACCTACGCTGAAGAGACCCAGTACTTC. Encoded protein: CASTYAEETQYF.

This clonotype was detected only a few times. The rearrangement uses TRBV28 and TRBJ2-2; D is perhaps TRBD1 (7 bases). Germline values: CDR1 MDHEN, CDR2 SYDVKM. V was shortened by 5 bases and J by 6 bases, with 13 bases between the two germline ends. This CDR3 spans 14 amino acids. In nucleotides, the CDR3 is TGTGCCAGCAGTCCCCCCAGGGGGGCCGGGGAGCTGTTTTTT. Protein sequence: CASSPPRGAGELFF.

The chain uses TRBV5-1 and TRBJ2-7; D is unresolved. Germline loops: CDR1 SGHRS, CDR2 YFSETQ. The V and J ends lost 4 bases and 1 base respectively, with 12 bases between them. The CDR3 has 14 residues. The CDR3 DNA is TGCGCCAGCAGCGCCCCCGACGGGTCCTACGAGCAGTACTTC. It codes for CASSAPDGSYEQYF.

This clonotype has just a few counts. The CDR3 DNA reads TGTGCCAGCAGCTTGAGGCGGGAGGCTTTCAATGAGCAGTTCTTC. This encodes CASSLRREAFNEQFF. The chain uses TRBV5-4 and TRBJ2-1; 8 bases line up with TRBD2. After removal of 1 base from V and 6 bases from J, the junction contained 6 bases not matched to a gene. The CDR3 spans 15 residues. The V gene's germline CDR1 is SGHNT and CDR2 YYREEE (reference sequence).

The gene calls are TRBV6-4 and TRBJ2-1; 7 bases agree with TRBD2. J was trimmed by 4 bases and V by 5 bases; bases with no gene match: 5. CDR1 MRHNA and CDR2 SNTAGT come from the germline V gene. The CDR3 consists of 14 residues. CDR3: CASSSSGRYNEQFF. DNA for the CDR3: TGTGCCAGCAGTTCTAGCGGCAGGTACAATGAGCAGTTCTTC.

This clonotype was seen at least ten times. V usage is TRBV7-2 and J usage is TRBJ2-1; TRBD1 matches at 7 bases. V dropped 5 bases and J dropped 4; count of bases not matched to a gene: 8. Germline CDR1 reads SGHTA; CDR2 reads FQGNSA. There are 15 residues in the CDR3. CDR3 DNA: TGTGCCAGCAGCCCCGGACAGGTTTGGTACAATGAGCAGTTCTTC. Its protein product is CASSPGQVWYNEQFF.

The rearrangement links TRBV29-1 to TRBJ2-7; D might be TRBD2 (6 bases). The CDR3 contains 14 residues. Trimming cost V 0 bases and J 3 bases, with 12 bases left between them. The germline V gene encodes CDR1 SQVTM and CDR2 ANQGSEA. The CDR3 loop is CSVEEPGRGYEQYF. The CDR3 DNA reads as TGCAGCGTTGAAGAACCTGGGCGGGGCTACGAGCAGTACTTC.

In this sample, this clonotype turned up many times. The chain recombines TRBV2 with TRBJ2-1; D perhaps matches TRBD1 (5 bases). The CDR3 length is 13 residues. The V gene lost 6 bases and the J gene lost 9 bases, with 15 bases spanning the gap. The germline V gene has CDR1 SNHLY and CDR2 FYNNEI. The CDR3 protein is CASRDNQYGEQFF. CDR3 coding DNA: TGTGCCAGCAGGGACAACCAGTACGGTGAGCAGTTCTTC.

This clonotype occurred many times. The chain carries TRBV7-8 and TRBJ2-5, with 10 bases identical to TRBD2. Per germline, CDR1 SGHVS and CDR2 FQNEAQ. The J segment lost 4 bases and the V segment lost 1 base, leaving 6 bases of the junction unmatched. CDR3 length: 16 amino acids. CDR3 sequence: CASSLVSSSGRETQYF. DNA for the CDR3: TGTGCCAGCAGCTTAGTTTCTTCTAGCGGGAGAGAGACCCAGTACTTC.

This clonotype was seen only a few times. The chain is built from TRBV7-9 and TRBJ2-2; D might be TRBD1 (5 bases). The V end was cut by 4 bases, the J end by 0 bases, with 15 bases between. The CDR3 totals 17 residues. Germline values: CDR1 SEHNR, CDR2 FQNEAQ (reference sequence). This CDR3 is CASSSPAQGPNTGELFF. Here the CDR3 DNA reads TGTGCCAGCAGCTCGCCCGCGCAGGGTCCGAACACCGGGGAGCTGTTTTTT.

V usage is TRBV28 and J usage is TRBJ1-3; perhaps TRBD1 as D (5 bases). Germline CDR1 MDHEN, CDR2 SYDVKM. This CDR3 comprises 15 residues. The V end was cut by 3 bases, the J end by 4 bases, with 13 bases between. Here the CDR3 DNA reads TGTGCCAGCAGTTTTCAGGGATCGCCCGGAAACACCATATATTTT. Amino acids: CASSFQGSPGNTIYF.

The V and J genes are TRBV9 and TRBJ2-5, with D possibly matching TRBD1 (6 bases). Germline V lookup: CDR1 SGDLS, CDR2 YYNGEE. Trimming stripped 5 bases from V and 5 bases from J, with 19 bases between. This CDR3 contains 15 residues. The CDR3 bases are TGTGCCAGCAGTCCTCTCCAGGGGTTCGCCGAGACCCAGTACTTC. Encoded protein: CASSPLQGFAETQYF.

CDR3 in DNA: TGCAGTGCCACTGGACTAGTAGGCTACGAGCAGTACTTC. Amino acids: CSATGLVGYEQYF. This rearrangement joins TRBV20-1 to TRBJ2-7; the match to TRBD2 covers 7 bases. This CDR3 comprises 13 residues. The germline V gene encodes CDR1 DFQATT and CDR2 SNEGSKA (reference sequence). Unmatched junction bases numbered 8, after V lost 6 bases and J lost 3 bases.

The rearrangement joins TRBV7-2 to TRBJ2-5, with D uncertain. This CDR3 spans 11 amino acids. The germline V gene has CDR1 SGHTA and CDR2 FQGNSA. Trimming took off 5 bases at V and 5 bases at J, with 6 bases between the two ends. CDR3 residues: CASSPRETQYF. As DNA, the CDR3 is TGTGCCAGCAGCCCTCGGGAGACCCAGTACTTC. The complete variable domain, with remaining parts taken from reference TRBV7-2 and TRBJ2-5, reads GAGVSQSPSNKVTEKGKDVELRCDPISGHTALYWYRQSLGQGLEFLIYFQGNSAPDKSGLPSDRFSAERTGGSVSTLTIQRTQQEDSAVYLCASSPRETQYFGPGTRLLVL.

This clonotype was observed many times. The chain has TRBV2 and TRBJ2-7, with a tentative D call TRBD2 (5 bases). This CDR3 region has 13 residues. The V gene's germline CDR1 is SNHLY and CDR2 FYNNEI. V lost 7 bases and J lost 3, with 13 bases in between. The CDR3 is CASNLAQSYEQYF. The CDR3 DNA reads TGTGCCAGCAATCTAGCCCAAAGCTACGAGCAGTACTTC.

By frequency in the sample, this clonotype is medium-sized. This sequence joins TRBV12-3 or TRBV12-4 and TRBJ2-1; the match to TRBD2 covers 11 bases. With V trimmed by 5 bases and J by 8 bases, 8 bases remained unmatched. The CDR3 is made up of 15 amino acids. The CDR3 sequence: CASSPLAGGIDEQFF. DNA for the CDR3: TGTGCCAGCAGTCCTCTAGCGGGAGGTATCGATGAGCAGTTCTTC.

In this sample, this clonotype turned up many times. This chain links TRBV7-9 with TRBJ1-1; the D gene is possibly TRBD1 (5 bases). Deletions cut 0 bases from V and 4 bases from J, with 12 bases between. CDR3 size: 15 residues. Per the germline V gene, CDR1 is SEHNR and CDR2 is FQNEAQ (reference sequence). CDR3 DNA: TGTGCCAGCAGCTTAGCCCTGGGGGTGGCCACTGAAGCTTTCTTT. Protein product: CASSLALGVATEAFF.

This clonotype showed up just a few times. The genes are TRBV21-1 and TRBJ1-5; the table's D call, TRBD1, has no DNA check behind it. TRBV21-1 is described as a pseudogene. The CDR3 totals 14 residues. The CDR3 sequence: CASSKWAFNQPQHF. The DNA of the CDR3 is TGTGCCAGCAGCAAATGGGCGTTCAATCAGCCCCAGCATTTT.

This clonotype appeared a few times. This sequence joins TRBV7-8 and TRBJ2-3; the match to TRBD2 covers 9 bases. This CDR3 is built from 15 residues. The germline gives CDR1 SGHVS, CDR2 FQNEAQ. J gave up 4 bases and V 3 bases, and 5 bases lay outside the gene matches. CDR3 sequence (DNA): TGTGCCAGCAGCTTTGGCGGGAGGGCATCAGATACGCAGTATTTT. Translated, it gives CASSFGGRASDTQYF.

The rearrangement joins TRBV30 to TRBJ2-7, with TRBD2 identical over 7 bases. The CDR3 consists of 13 residues. V lost 1 base and J lost 7; bases outside the gene matches: 7. Germline values: CDR1 GTSNPN, CDR2 SVGIG (reference sequence). The CDR3 protein is CAWSAGGDREQYF. The DNA of the CDR3 is TGTGCCTGGAGTGCGGGAGGAGACCGAGAGCAGTACTTC.

The chain has TRBV12-3 or TRBV12-4 and TRBJ2-1; 7 bases agree with TRBD2. The CDR3 consists of 14 residues. Trimming at V came to 8 bases and at J to 0 bases, leaving 4 bases not matched to a gene. The chain's CDR3 is CASLRGGSYNEQFF. The CDR3 region has the DNA TGTGCCAGCCTTCGCGGGGGCTCCTACAATGAGCAGTTCTTC.

This clonotype was seen only a few times. The chain is built from TRBV6-1 and TRBJ2-7; D uncertain. The V gene's germline CDR1 is MNHNS and CDR2 SASEGT. The CDR3 loop spans 14 amino acids. V gave up 3 bases and J gave up 2 bases, with 11 bases separating them. CDR3 protein: CASSDTKGPYEQYF. The CDR3 DNA sequence: TGTGCCAGCAGTGACACCAAAGGGCCCTACGAGCAGTACTTC.

This clonotype was observed at least ten times. This chain links TRBV7-9 with TRBJ1-6, with D possibly matching TRBD1 (5 bases). CDR1 SEHNR and CDR2 FQNEAQ come from the germline V gene (reference sequence). CDR3 length: 14 amino acids. Trimming left V 1 base short and J 9 bases short, with 10 bases between. CDR3 protein: CASSLEVGGSPLHF. The DNA for the CDR3 is TGTGCCAGCAGCTTAGAGGTCGGGGGTTCACCCCTCCACTTT.